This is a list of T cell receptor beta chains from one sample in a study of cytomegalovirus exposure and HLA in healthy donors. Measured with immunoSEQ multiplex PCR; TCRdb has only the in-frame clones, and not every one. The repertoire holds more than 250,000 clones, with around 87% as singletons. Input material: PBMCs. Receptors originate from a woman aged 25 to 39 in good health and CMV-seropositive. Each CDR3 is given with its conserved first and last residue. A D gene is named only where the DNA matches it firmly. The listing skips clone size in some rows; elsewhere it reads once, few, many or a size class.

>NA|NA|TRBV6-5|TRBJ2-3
TGTGCCAGCAGTTACGGAGGGGTGGATACGCAGTATTTT
CASSYGGVDTQYF
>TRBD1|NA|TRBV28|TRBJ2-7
TGTGCCAGCAGTTTACCAGGGGGCTACGAGCAGTACTTC
CASSLPGGYEQYF
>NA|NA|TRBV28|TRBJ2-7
TGTGCCAGCAGTTACGCCCACAGGCGGCCCTACGAGCAGTACTTC
CASSYAHRRPYEQYF
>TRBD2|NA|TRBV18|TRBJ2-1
TGTGCCAGCTCATTAAGTACTAGCGGGGGGCCACATGAGCAGTTCTTC
CASSLSTSGGPHEQFF
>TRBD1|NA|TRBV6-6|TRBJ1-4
TGTGCCAGCAGTTACTCCAGGACAGGGAGTGAAAAACTGTTTTTT
CASSYSRTGSEKLFF
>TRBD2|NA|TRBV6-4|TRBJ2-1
TGTGCCAGCAGTCTTAGCGGGGAGGTCGCCAATGAGCAGTTCTTC
CASSLSGEVANEQFF
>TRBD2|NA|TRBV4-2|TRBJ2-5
TGTGCCAGCAGCCAAGACCCGACTAGCGGGGGACGCGTAGAGACCCAGTACTTC
CASSQDPTSGGRVETQYF
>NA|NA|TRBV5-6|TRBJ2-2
TGTGCCAGCAGCGCGGGACTTCAAATCAACACCGGGGAGCTGTTTTTT
CASSAGLQINTGELFF
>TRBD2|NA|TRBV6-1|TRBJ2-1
TGTGCCAGCAGTGAATGGGGCGGGAGCTCCTACAATGAGCAGTTCTTC
CASSEWGGSSYNEQFF
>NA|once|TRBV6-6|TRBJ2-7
TGTGCCAGCAGTCCTACAGGGAGGTACGAGCAGTACTTC
CASSPTGRYEQYF
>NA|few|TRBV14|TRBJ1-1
TGTGCCAGCAGCCAATGGGGCCCGGACGGGTCTGAAGCTTTCTTT
CASSQWGPDGSEAFF
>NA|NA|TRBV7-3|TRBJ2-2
TGTGCCAGCAGCTTAGGGGTGAACACCGGGGAGCTGTTTTTT
CASSLGVNTGELFF
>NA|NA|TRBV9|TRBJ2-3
TGTGCCAGCAGCGTAGCTGGGGGGCCGAGCACAGATACGCAGTATTTT
CASSVAGGPSTDTQYF
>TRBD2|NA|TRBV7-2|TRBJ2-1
TGTGCCAGCAGCTTTCTAGGACTAGCGGGTGCCGATGAGCAGTTCTTC
CASSFLGLAGADEQFF